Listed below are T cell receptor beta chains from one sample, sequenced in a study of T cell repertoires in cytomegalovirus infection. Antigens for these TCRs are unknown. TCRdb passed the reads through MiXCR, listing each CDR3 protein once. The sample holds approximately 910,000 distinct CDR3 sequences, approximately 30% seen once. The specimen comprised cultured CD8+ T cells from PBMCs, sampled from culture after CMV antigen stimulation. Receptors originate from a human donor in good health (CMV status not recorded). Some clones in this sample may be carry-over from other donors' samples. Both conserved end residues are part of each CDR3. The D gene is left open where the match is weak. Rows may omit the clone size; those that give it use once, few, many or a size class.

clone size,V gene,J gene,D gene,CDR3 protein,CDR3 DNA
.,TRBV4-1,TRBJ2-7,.,CASSLGTTTYEQYF,TGCGCCAGCAGCCTTGGGACAACCACCTACGAGCAGTACTTC
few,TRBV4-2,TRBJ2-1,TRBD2,CASSQGRPRASGVWEQFF,TGTGCCAGCAGCCAAGGCCGTCCCAGGGCTAGCGGGGTTTGGGAGCAGTTCTTC
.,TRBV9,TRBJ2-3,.,CASSDGDWADTQYF,TGTGCCAGCAGCGACGGGGATTGGGCAGATACGCAGTATTTT
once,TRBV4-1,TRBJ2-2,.,CASSQSRPNTGELFF,TGCGCCAGCAGCCAGAGTCGTCCGAACACCGGGGAGCTGTTTTTT
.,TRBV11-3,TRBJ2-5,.,CASSLGTEEVQETQYF,TGTGCCAGCAGCTTAGGGACAGAAGAGGTCCAAGAGACCCAGTACTTC
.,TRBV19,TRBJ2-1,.,CASIPGPSWSSYNEQFF,TGTGCCAGTATTCCAGGGCCATCCTGGAGCTCCTACAATGAGCAGTTCTTC
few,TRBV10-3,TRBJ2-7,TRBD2,CATLGAGGSYEQYF,TGTGCCACCCTGGGAGCGGGGGGTTCCTACGAGCAGTACTTC
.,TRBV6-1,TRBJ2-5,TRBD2,CASSLRAGGHETQYF,TGTGCCAGCAGCCTACGGGCGGGGGGCCATGAGACCCAGTACTTC
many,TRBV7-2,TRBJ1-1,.,CASSFWGTEAFF,TGTGCCAGCAGCTTCTGGGGCACTGAAGCTTTCTTT
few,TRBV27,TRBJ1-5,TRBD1,CASSFNRGQPQHF,TGTGCCAGCAGTTTTAACAGGGGTCAGCCCCAGCATTTT
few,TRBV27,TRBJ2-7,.,CASSFKGISLYEQYF,TGTGCCAGCAGTTTTAAGGGAATATCCCTCTACGAGCAGTACTTC
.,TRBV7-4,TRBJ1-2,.,CASHGVGANGYTF,TGTGCCAGTCACGGGGTAGGGGCCAATGGCTACACCTTC
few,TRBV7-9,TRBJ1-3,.,CASSEGKTIYF,TGTGCCAGCAGTGAGGGGAAAACCATATATTTT
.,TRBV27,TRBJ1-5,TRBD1,CASSSPGQGRIQPQHF,TGTGCCAGCAGTTCCCCTGGACAGGGGAGGATTCAGCCCCAGCATTTT
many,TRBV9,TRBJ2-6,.,CASSGDTSEGANVLTF,TGTGCCAGCAGCGGGGACACCTCCGAGGGGGCCAACGTCCTGACTTTC
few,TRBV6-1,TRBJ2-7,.,CASSPGPWEQYF,TGTGCCAGCAGCCCGGGGCCCTGGGAGCAGTACTTC
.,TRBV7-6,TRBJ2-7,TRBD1,CASSPRSGTASSYEQYF,TGTGCCAGCAGCCCCCGATCCGGGACAGCTTCCTCCTACGAGCAGTACTTC
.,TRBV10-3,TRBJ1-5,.,CAISEGALDSNQPQHF,TGTGCCATCAGTGAGGGGGCTTTGGACAGTAATCAGCCCCAGCATTTT
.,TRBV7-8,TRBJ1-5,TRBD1,CASSQKTGSNQPQHF,TGTGCCAGCAGCCAGAAGACAGGGAGCAATCAGCCCCAGCATTTT
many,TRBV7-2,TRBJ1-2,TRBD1,CASSSLSGQGAEDYGYTF,TGTGCCAGCAGCTCACTTTCCGGACAGGGGGCGGAAGACTATGGCTACACCTTC
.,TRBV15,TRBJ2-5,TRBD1,CATSRDLGGGETQYF,TGTGCCACCAGCAGAGATCTAGGGGGCGGAGAGACCCAGTACTTC
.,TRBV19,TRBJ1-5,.,CASSNTVNQPQHF,TGTGCCAGTAGTAACACAGTCAATCAGCCCCAGCATTTT
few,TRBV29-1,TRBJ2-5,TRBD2,CSVEDQTSGGGWYQETQYF,TGCAGCGTTGAAGATCAGACCAGCGGGGGCGGTTGGTACCAAGAGACCCAGTACTTC
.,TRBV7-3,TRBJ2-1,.,CASSLRAENNEQFF,TGTGCCAGCAGCTTGAGGGCGGAGAACAATGAGCAGTTCTTC
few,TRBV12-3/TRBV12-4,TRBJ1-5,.,CASSLESGWGDQPQHF,TGTGCCAGCAGTTTAGAAAGTGGGTGGGGGGACCAGCCCCAGCATTTT
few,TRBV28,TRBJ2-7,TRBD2,CASSSRLAGTYEQYF,TGTGCCAGCAGCTCCCGACTAGCGGGGACCTACGAGCAGTACTTC
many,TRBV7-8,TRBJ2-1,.,CASSFYEPYNEQFF,TGTGCCAGCAGTTTTTATGAACCCTACAATGAGCAGTTCTTC
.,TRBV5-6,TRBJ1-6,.,CASSPTGRESSYNSPLHF,TGTGCCAGCAGCCCGACGGGGAGGGAGAGCTCCTATAATTCACCCCTCCACTTT
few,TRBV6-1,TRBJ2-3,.,CASSAGTSWTDTQYF,TGTGCCAGCAGTGCCGGGACTTCGTGGACAGATACGCAGTATTTT
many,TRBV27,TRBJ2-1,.,CASSFGGANEQFF,TGTGCCAGCAGTTTCGGTGGGGCCAATGAGCAGTTCTTC
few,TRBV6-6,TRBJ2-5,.,CASSKPWTEKETQYF,TGTGCCAGCAGCAAGCCCTGGACAGAAAAAGAGACCCAGTACTTC
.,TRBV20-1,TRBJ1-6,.,CSSRASNSPLHF,TGCAGTTCCCGGGCCTCAAATTCACCCCTCCACTTT
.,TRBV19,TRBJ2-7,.,CASSIRGIPYEQYF,TGTGCCAGTAGTATAAGGGGGATCCCCTACGAGCAGTACTTC
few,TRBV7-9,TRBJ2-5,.,CASSLASRIPGLGETQYF,TGTGCCAGCAGCTTAGCGTCCCGGATTCCGGGGTTGGGAGAGACCCAGTACTTC
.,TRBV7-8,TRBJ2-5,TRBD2,CASQGLAGGGEETQYF,TGTGCCAGTCAAGGGCTAGCGGGGGGGGGGGAAGAGACCCAGTACTTC
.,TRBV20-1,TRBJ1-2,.,CSAATAEYYGYTF,TGCAGTGCTGCGACCGCGGAATACTATGGCTACACCTTC
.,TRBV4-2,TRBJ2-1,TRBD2,CASSQGGEAGGPGNEQFF,TGTGCCAGCAGCCAAGGTGGCGAAGCGGGGGGTCCGGGCAATGAGCAGTTCTTC
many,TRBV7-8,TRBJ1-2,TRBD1,CASNTGTGGGGYTF,TGTGCCAGCAACACAGGGACAGGGGGAGGTGGCTACACCTTC
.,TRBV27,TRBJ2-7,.,CASSPNDGYEQYF,TGTGCCAGCAGTCCCAATGACGGATACGAGCAGTACTTC